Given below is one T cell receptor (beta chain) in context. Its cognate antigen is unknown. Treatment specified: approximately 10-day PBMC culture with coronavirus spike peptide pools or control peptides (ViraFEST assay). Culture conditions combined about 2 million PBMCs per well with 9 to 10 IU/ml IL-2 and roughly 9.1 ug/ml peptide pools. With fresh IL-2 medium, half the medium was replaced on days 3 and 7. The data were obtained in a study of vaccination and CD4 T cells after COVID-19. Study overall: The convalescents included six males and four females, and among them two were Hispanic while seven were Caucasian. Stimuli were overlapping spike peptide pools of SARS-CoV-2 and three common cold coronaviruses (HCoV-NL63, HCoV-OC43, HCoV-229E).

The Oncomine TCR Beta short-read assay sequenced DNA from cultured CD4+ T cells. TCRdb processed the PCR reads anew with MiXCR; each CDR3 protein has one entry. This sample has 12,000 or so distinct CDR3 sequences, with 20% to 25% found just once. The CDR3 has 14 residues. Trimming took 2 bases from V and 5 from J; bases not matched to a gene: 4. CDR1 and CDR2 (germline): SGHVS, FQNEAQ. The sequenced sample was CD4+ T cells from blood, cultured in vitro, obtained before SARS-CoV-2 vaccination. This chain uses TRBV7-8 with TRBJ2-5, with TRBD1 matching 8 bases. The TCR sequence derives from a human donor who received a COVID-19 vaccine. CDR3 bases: TGTGCCAGCAGCTTATCAGGGGGCTGGGAGACCCAGTACTTC. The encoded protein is CASSLSGGWETQYF.